The following is a TCR beta chain sequence with its context. Its antigen is still unknown. These data originate in a study of cytomegalovirus exposure and HLA in healthy donors. Here immunoSEQ multiplex PCR was the method, and the copy in TCRdb shows in-frame clones only, minus some. The sample holds about 270,000 clones, approximately 86% seen once. The donors were members of the roughly 120-subject validation cohort (separate from the roughly 670-subject first cohort). Study observations and caveats: Most TCRs appeared rarely, but some public TCRs recurred in many donors. Specificity of a few CMV-associated chains for CMV antigens was verified in vitro. Subsequent analysis of the roughly 120 validation repertoires found a tendency for first-cohort TCR clusters to co-occur.

The CDR3 loop spans 14 amino acids. CDR1 is PRHDT, CDR2 FYEKMQ, per germline (reference sequence). Unmatched junction bases numbered 3, after V lost 5 bases and J lost 10 bases. The genes are TRBV13 and TRBJ2-3, with 16 bases aligning to TRBD2. The origin of this receptor is a woman aged 18-35 years in good health and CMV-seronegative. What was sequenced was PBMCs. This chain's CDR3 is CASSTGTSGGAQYF. The CDR3 DNA is TGTGCCAGCAGCACGGGGACTAGCGGGGGGGCGCAGTATTTT.